Presented here are 14 T cell receptor beta chains from one specimen sequenced in a study of shared clonotypes between healthy human individuals. Here immunoSEQ multiplex PCR was the method, and the copy in TCRdb shows in-frame clones only, minus some. This sample has some 2,400,000 clones; about 94% occur once, and the top ten carry approximately 0.13%. The sequencing sample was made of naive CD4+ T cells sorted from blood. Specified subset: CD45RA+ positively selected. The receptors were gathered from a man younger than 35 in good health.

This clone was observed once. The chain couples TRBV6-1 to TRBJ2-4; no clear D gene. CDR3 length equals 11 residues. The V and J ends lost 3 bases and 11 bases respectively, with 8 bases between them. Germline-derived CDR1 and CDR2 are MNHNS and SASEGT. CDR3 nucleotides: TGTGCCAGCAGTGAGGGCCGGGTTCAGTACTTC. Protein sequence: CASSEGRVQYF.

This clone was seen once. V usage is TRBV5-1 and J usage is TRBJ2-5; the match to TRBD1 covers 9 bases. The CDR3 is 15 amino acids. Germline V gene sequence: CDR1 SGHRS, CDR2 YFSETQ. With V trimmed by 4 bases and J by 4 bases, 8 bases remained unmatched. The CDR3, as DNA: TGCGCCAGCAGCCCTTCGGGACAGGGTGGAGAGACCCAGTACTTC. Its protein product is CASSPSGQGGETQYF.

The rearrangement joins TRBV25-1 to TRBJ2-7; D is uncertain. Per the germline V gene, CDR1 is MGHDK and CDR2 is SYGVNS. CDR3 length: 16 amino acids. V lost 2 bases, J lost 3 bases, and 17 bases lay in between. This chain's CDR3 is CASSEIGSYLIYEQYF. Written as DNA, the CDR3 is TGTGCCAGCAGTGAAATCGGGTCATATCTGATCTACGAGCAGTACTTC.

This clone was found once. This chain joins TRBV7-2 and TRBJ1-4, with D unresolved. The V end was cut by 5 bases, the J end by 7 bases, with 14 bases between. The CDR3 covers 14 residues. Germline V gives CDR1 SGHTA, CDR2 FQGNSA. CDR3 amino acids: CASSLAGKGEKLFF. CDR3 coding DNA: TGTGCCAGCAGCCTTGCGGGGAAGGGTGAAAAACTGTTTTTT.

The chain is built from TRBV28 and TRBJ1-3, with D hard to call. Trimming took off 5 bases at V and 7 bases at J, with 18 bases between the two ends. The germline CDR1 and CDR2 sequences are MDHEN and SYDVKM. The CDR3 length is 15 residues. In DNA form, the CDR3 reads TGTGCCAGCAGTCGCCCAGACCCTCGTTCTAACACCATATATTTT. Its translation is CASSRPDPRSNTIYF.

The V and J genes are TRBV9 and TRBJ1-2; TRBD1 matches 8 bases. Germline CDR1 is SGDLS and CDR2 is YYNGEE. CDR3 length: 13 residues. V lost 3 bases to trimming and J lost 7 bases; unmatched junction nucleotides: 5. CDR3 residues: CASSARQGSGYTF. The CDR3 coding sequence is TGTGCCAGCAGCGCTAGACAGGGGAGTGGCTACACCTTC.

V gene TRBV7-9 combines with J gene TRBJ2-7, with 12 bases matching TRBD2. From germline, CDR1 is SEHNR and CDR2 FQNEAQ (reference sequence). The CDR3 length is 19 residues. V lost 1 base and J lost 0; bases outside the gene matches: 10. The CDR3 region is CASSLGLTSGRRGSYEQYF. The CDR3 nucleotides are TGTGCCAGCAGCTTAGGTCTGACTAGCGGGAGAAGGGGCTCCTACGAGCAGTACTTC.

The chain uses TRBV7-2 and TRBJ1-1; D not resolved. The germline gives CDR1 SGHTA, CDR2 FQGNSA. V lost 1 base, J lost 0 bases, and 12 bases lay in between. The CDR3 sequence is 16 residues long. The CDR3 DNA follows: TGTGCCAGCAGCTTAGAAGTGAGGGCCTTGAACACTGAAGCTTTCTTT. This encodes CASSLEVRALNTEAFF.

V is TRBV7-9 and J is TRBJ2-7; 9 bases align to TRBD1. The CDR3 has 17 residues. With 2 bases clipped from V and 1 base from J, the junction kept 9 bases outside the gene matches. Germline V gene lookup returns CDR1 SEHNR and CDR2 FQNEAQ (reference sequence). The CDR3 here is CASSLLAWTGESYEQYF. The CDR3 DNA is TGTGCCAGCAGCTTACTGGCCTGGACAGGGGAGTCCTACGAGCAGTACTTC.

The chain has TRBV15 and TRBJ1-1; D is ambiguous. CDR3 length: 15 amino acids. With 0 bases removed from V and 1 base from J, the gap between germline ends came to 9 bases. The V gene's germline CDR1 is LNHNV and CDR2 YYDKDF (reference sequence). The CDR3 is CATSRDQAANTEAFF. The CDR3 nucleotides are TGTGCCACCAGCAGAGATCAGGCGGCGAACACTGAAGCTTTCTTT.

This clone showed up just once. The chain uses TRBV6-1 and TRBJ1-2, with D unclear. Germline V gene sequence: CDR1 MNHNS, CDR2 SASEGT. V lost 4 bases and J lost 1, with 7 bases in between. The CDR3 contains 13 residues. CDR3 in amino acids: CASSVSRNYGYTF. The CDR3 nucleotides are TGTGCCAGCAGTGTAAGTCGTAACTATGGCTACACCTTC.

The chain combines TRBV6-5 with TRBJ1-2; tentatively, D is TRBD1 (5 bases). From germline, CDR1 is MNHEY and CDR2 SVGAGI. Trimming shortened V by 6 bases and J by 4 bases, and 15 bases separated the two germline ends. This CDR3 has 14 residues. The CDR3 loop reads CASRRTKEAYGYTF. CDR3 DNA: TGTGCCAGCAGACGGACAAAGGAGGCCTATGGCTACACCTTC.

This sequence joins TRBV2 and TRBJ1-2; maybe TRBD1 (5 bases). V gave up 4 bases and J gave up 8 bases, with 11 bases separating them. From germline, CDR1 is SNHLY and CDR2 FYNNEI. This CDR3 has 12 amino acids. The CDR3: CASSGRVGGYTF. The CDR3 nucleotides read TGTGCCAGCAGTGGCAGGGTTGGAGGCTACACCTTC.

The rearrangement joins TRBV9 to TRBJ1-3; 9 bases fit TRBD1. The CDR3 runs to 15 residues. Germline assignment: CDR1 SGDLS and CDR2 YYNGEE. V shed 3 bases, J shed 4 bases, and the junction held 5 bases outside the gene matches. The CDR3 DNA is TGTGCCAGCAGCGCTGGGACAGGGTTAGGAAACACCATATATTTT. Translating gives CASSAGTGLGNTIYF.